This TCR beta chain was sequenced in a study of T cell repertoires in cytomegalovirus infection. Study summary: Used in the study were CMV epitopes, some recently identified and HLA-C-restricted, others well-studied and HLA-B-restricted. An indication of both CMV infection and matching HLA type came from public TCR beta signatures. Study outcomes and limitations: The cumulative frequency of public TCR beta families distinguished individuals who carried CMV together with the relevant HLA. HLA-C-restricted, CMV-specific TCR beta clonotypes were dominant ex vivo.

Germline V gene lookup returns CDR1 SEHNR and CDR2 FQNEAQ (reference sequence). V lost 5 bases to trimming and J lost 1 base, with 12 bases between them. The CDR3 loop spans 14 amino acids. TCRdb itself ran the reads through MiXCR, one entry per CDR3 protein. The sample includes 900,000 to 950,000 distinct CDR3 sequences, around 30% of them seen just once. This clonotype was counted only a few times. Antigen specificity is unknown. The chain is built from TRBV7-9 and TRBJ2-7; D gene unclear. The TCR was taken from a human donor in good health (CMV status not recorded). Some clones in this sample may be carry-over from other donors' samples. The sample was cultured CD8+ T cells from PBMCs, taken from culture after CMV antigen stimulation. The DNA for the CDR3 is TGTGCCAGCAGCGTTCCTAGTACTTCCTACGAGCAGTACTTC. It codes for CASSVPSTSYEQYF.